A selection of T cell receptor beta chains follows, all from one sample in a study of glioma-infiltrating T cells. TCRdb re-called the multiplex PCR reads through MiXCR, storing one row per CDR3 protein. The sample holds a few hundred thousand distinct CDR3 sequences, about 40% seen once. Sequenced material: glioma tissue, nonneoplastic brain tissue, or PBMCs (not recorded which). These receptors were taken from a human donor with low-grade glioma or glioblastoma, undergoing nonglioma brain surgery, or in good health (not recorded which). Both conserved end residues are part of each CDR3. Each record gives: CDR3 DNA, CDR3 protein, clone size, J gene, D gene, V gene. D genes are given only for firm matches. The listing skips clone size in some rows; elsewhere it reads once, few, many or a size class.

CDR3 DNA: TGTGCCAGCAGTGTAGGACAGGCCCTACAGCCCCAGCATTTT; CDR3 protein: CASSVGQALQPQHF; clone size: .; J gene: TRBJ1-5; D gene: TRBD1; V gene: TRBV2
CDR3 DNA: TGCAGTGCTAGATTGGCGGGAGGCGTCGAGCAGTACTTC; CDR3 protein: CSARLAGGVEQYF; clone size: .; J gene: TRBJ2-7; D gene: TRBD2; V gene: TRBV20-1
CDR3 DNA: TGTGCTAGTGGTCAAGCATCCGGGGATACGCAGTATTTT; CDR3 protein: CASGQASGDTQYF; clone size: .; J gene: TRBJ2-3; D gene: .; V gene: TRBV12-5
CDR3 DNA: TGCAATTCTAGCGGACCCCCGAGGGCCTACGAGCAGTACTTC; CDR3 protein: CNSSGPPRAYEQYF; clone size: .; J gene: TRBJ2-7; D gene: TRBD2; V gene: TRBV20-1
CDR3 DNA: TGTGCCACCTCTTCGGGAGCGGGAGTGGTTGAGCAGTTCTTC; CDR3 protein: CATSSGAGVVEQFF; clone size: .; J gene: TRBJ2-1; D gene: TRBD2; V gene: TRBV28
CDR3 DNA: TGTGCCAGCAGTTTAGGGCACACTGAAGCTTTCTTT; CDR3 protein: CASSLGHTEAFF; clone size: many; J gene: TRBJ1-1; D gene: .; V gene: TRBV28
CDR3 DNA: TGTGCCAGCAGTTTAGTAGGGGGGTGGATTTACTCCTACAATGAGCAGTTCTTC; CDR3 protein: CASSLVGGWIYSYNEQFF; clone size: .; J gene: TRBJ2-1; D gene: .; V gene: TRBV12-3/TRBV12-4
CDR3 DNA: TGCGCCAGCAGCCAAGTTAGCGGGAGGGGGCACGAGCAGTACTTC; CDR3 protein: CASSQVSGRGHEQYF; clone size: few; J gene: TRBJ2-7; D gene: TRBD2; V gene: TRBV4-1
CDR3 DNA: TGCAGCGTTGAGGCTTCGGGGTTACAAGAGACCCAGTACTTC; CDR3 protein: CSVEASGLQETQYF; clone size: .; J gene: TRBJ2-5; D gene: .; V gene: TRBV29-1
CDR3 DNA: TGTGCCAGCTCACCAGGACAGGGCTCCTCTGGGGCCAACGTCCTGACTTTC; CDR3 protein: CASSPGQGSSGANVLTF; clone size: few; J gene: TRBJ2-6; D gene: TRBD1; V gene: TRBV18
CDR3 DNA: TGCAGTGGCGGAGGAGGGAACACCGGGGAGCTGTTTTTT; CDR3 protein: CSGGGGNTGELFF; clone size: .; J gene: TRBJ2-2; D gene: .; V gene: TRBV20-1
CDR3 DNA: TGTGCCAGCAGTCGCGGGAGGGAGGGGTACAATGAGCAGTTCTTC; CDR3 protein: CASSRGREGYNEQFF; clone size: many; J gene: TRBJ2-1; D gene: TRBD2; V gene: TRBV27
CDR3 DNA: TGTGCCAGCAGCTTGGAAGGGGGAGGGAGGCACGAGCAGTACTTC; CDR3 protein: CASSLEGGGRHEQYF; clone size: .; J gene: TRBJ2-7; D gene: .; V gene: TRBV5-4
CDR3 DNA: TGTGCCAGCAGTCCTCTGGGGGGAGAGCAGTACTTC; CDR3 protein: CASSPLGGEQYF; clone size: .; J gene: TRBJ2-7; D gene: .; V gene: TRBV5-4
CDR3 DNA: TGTGCCACTTACCGGCTAGCGGGAGGAGATACGCAGTATTTT; CDR3 protein: CATYRLAGGDTQYF; clone size: many; J gene: TRBJ2-3; D gene: TRBD2; V gene: TRBV28
CDR3 DNA: TGCGCCAGCAGCCAAGTCTGGGTTAGCGGGAATAATGAGCAGTTCTTC; CDR3 protein: CASSQVWVSGNNEQFF; clone size: .; J gene: TRBJ2-1; D gene: TRBD2; V gene: TRBV4-1